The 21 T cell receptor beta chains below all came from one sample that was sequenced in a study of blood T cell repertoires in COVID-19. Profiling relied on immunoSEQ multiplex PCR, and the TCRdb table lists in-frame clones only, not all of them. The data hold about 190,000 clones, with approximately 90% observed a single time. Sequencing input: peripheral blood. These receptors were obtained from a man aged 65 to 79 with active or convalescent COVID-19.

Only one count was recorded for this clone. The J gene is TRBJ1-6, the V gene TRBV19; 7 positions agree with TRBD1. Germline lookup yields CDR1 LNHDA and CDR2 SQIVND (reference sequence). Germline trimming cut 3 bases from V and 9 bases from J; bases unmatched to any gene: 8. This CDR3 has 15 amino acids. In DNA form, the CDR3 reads TGTGCCAGTAGTATCCAAACAGGGGCCGGTTCACCCCTCCACTTT. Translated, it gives CASSIQTGAGSPLHF.

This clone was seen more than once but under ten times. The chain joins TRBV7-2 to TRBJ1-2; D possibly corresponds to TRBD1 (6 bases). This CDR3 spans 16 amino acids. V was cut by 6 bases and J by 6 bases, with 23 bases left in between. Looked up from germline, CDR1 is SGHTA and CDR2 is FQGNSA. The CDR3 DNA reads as TGTGCCAGCAGTTTCCTCCGTGGGGGCGACTTAGATGGCTACACCTTC. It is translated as CASSFLRGGDLDGYTF. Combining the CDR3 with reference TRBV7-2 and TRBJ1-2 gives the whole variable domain GAGVSQSPSNKVTEKGKDVELRCDPISGHTALYWYRQSLGQGLEFLIYFQGNSAPDKSGLPSDRFSAERTGGSVSTLTIQRTQQEDSAVYLCASSFLRGGDLDGYTFGSGTRLTVV.

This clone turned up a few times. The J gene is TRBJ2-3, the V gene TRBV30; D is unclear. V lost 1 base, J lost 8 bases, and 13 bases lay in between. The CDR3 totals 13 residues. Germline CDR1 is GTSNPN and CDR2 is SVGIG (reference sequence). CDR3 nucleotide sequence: TGTGCCTGGAGTGATAGCCAGCACGGTACGCAGTATTTT. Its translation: CAWSDSQHGTQYF.

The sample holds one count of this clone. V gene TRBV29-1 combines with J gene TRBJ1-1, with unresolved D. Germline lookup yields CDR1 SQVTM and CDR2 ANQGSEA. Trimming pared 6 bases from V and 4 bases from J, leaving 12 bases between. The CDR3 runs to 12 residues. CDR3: CSVASSGTEAFF. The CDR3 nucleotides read TGCAGCGTCGCCAGTAGCGGCACTGAAGCTTTCTTT.

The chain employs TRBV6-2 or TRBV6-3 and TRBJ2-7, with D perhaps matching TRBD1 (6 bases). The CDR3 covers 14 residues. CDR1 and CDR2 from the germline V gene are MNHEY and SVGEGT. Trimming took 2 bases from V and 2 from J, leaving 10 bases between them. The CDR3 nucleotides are TGTGCCAGCAGTTACGGGACAACCGCCTACGAGCAGTACTTC. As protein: CASSYGTTAYEQYF.

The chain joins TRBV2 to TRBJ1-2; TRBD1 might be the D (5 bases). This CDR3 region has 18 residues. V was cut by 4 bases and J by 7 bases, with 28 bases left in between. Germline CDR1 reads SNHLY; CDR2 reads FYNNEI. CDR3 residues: CASSVIEGSGVSPPGYTF. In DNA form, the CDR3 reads TGTGCCAGCAGTGTTATCGAAGGGTCGGGGGTTTCCCCGCCTGGCTACACCTTC.

The CDR3 DNA sequence: TGTGCCAGCAGCGTGGGGGGGGCGGGAGTTTCCGTCGAGCAGTTCTTC. Its protein is CASSVGGAGVSVEQFF. The chain carries TRBV28 and TRBJ2-1, with D maybe TRBD2 (7 bases). CDR3 length: 16 residues. V was cut by 6 bases and J by 10 bases, with 25 bases left in between. Germline CDR1 is MDHEN and CDR2 is SYDVKM.

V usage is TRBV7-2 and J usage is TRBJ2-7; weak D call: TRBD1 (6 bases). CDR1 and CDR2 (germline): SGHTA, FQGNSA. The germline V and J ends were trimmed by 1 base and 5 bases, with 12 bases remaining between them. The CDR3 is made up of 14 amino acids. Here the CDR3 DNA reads TGTGCCAGCAGCTTAGGACAGGTAGCTGACGAGCAGTACTTC. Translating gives CASSLGQVADEQYF. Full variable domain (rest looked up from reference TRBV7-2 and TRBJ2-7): GAGVSQSPSNKVTEKGKDVELRCDPISGHTALYWYRQSLGQGLEFLIYFQGNSAPDKSGLPSDRFSAERTGGSVSTLTIQRTQQEDSAVYLCASSLGQVADEQYFGPGTRLTVT.

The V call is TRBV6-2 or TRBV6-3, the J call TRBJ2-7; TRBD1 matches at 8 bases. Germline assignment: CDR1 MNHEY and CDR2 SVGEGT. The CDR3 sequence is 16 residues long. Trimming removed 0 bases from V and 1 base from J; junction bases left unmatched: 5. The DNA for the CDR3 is TGTGCCAGCAGTTACTCGATCCGGGACAGGTCCTACGAGCAGTACTTC. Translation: CASSYSIRDRSYEQYF.

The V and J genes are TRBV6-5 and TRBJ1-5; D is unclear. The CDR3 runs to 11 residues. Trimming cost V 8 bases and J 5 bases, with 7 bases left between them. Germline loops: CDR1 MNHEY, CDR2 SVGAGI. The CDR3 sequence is CASGRYQPQHF. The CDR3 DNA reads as TGTGCCAGCGGCAGGTATCAGCCCCAGCATTTT.

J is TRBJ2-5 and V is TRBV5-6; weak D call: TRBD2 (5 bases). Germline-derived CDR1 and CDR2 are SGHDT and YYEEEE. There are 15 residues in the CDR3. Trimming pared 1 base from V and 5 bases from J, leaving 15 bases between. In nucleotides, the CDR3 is TGTGCCAGCAGCTTGTGGTTTGGGAGCGCGGAGACCCAGTACTTC. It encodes CASSLWFGSAETQYF.

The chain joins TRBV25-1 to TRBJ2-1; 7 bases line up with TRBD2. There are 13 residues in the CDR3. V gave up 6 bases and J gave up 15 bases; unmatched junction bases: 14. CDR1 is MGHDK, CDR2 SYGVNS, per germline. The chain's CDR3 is CASRSDEREIRFF. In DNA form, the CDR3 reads TGTGCCAGCAGGTCGGACGAGCGGGAAATTCGGTTCTTC. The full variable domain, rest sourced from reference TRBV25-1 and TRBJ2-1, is EADIYQTPRYLVIGTGKKITLECSQTMGHDKMYWYQQDPGMELHLIHYSYGVNSTEKGDLSSESTVSRIRTEHFPLTLESARPSHTSQYLCASRSDEREIRFFGPGTRLTVL.

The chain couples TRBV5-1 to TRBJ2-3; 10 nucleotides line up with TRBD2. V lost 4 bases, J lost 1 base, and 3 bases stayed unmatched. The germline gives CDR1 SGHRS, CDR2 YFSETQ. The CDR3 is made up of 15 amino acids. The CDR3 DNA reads TGCGCCAGCAGCCTAGGGACTAGCGGCACAGATACGCAGTATTTT. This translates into CASSLGTSGTDTQYF.

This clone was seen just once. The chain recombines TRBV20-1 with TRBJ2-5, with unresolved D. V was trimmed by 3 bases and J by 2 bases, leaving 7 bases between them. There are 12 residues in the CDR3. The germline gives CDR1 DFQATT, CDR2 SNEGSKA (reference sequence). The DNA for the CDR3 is TGCAGTGCTAGTACTCTACAAGAGACCCAGTACTTC. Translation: CSASTLQETQYF.

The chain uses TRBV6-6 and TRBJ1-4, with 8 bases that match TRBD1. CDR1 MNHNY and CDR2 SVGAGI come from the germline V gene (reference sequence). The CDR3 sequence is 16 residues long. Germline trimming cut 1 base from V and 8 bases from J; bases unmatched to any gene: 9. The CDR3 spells CASSYFRTGRREKLFF. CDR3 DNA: TGTGCCAGCAGTTACTTTCGGACAGGGCGTCGGGAAAAACTGTTTTTT.

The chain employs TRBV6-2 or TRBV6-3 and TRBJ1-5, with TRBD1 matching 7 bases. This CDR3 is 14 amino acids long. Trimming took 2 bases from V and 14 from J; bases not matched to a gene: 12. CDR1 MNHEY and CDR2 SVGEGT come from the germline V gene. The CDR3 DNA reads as TGTGCCAGCAGTTACGCCGACATCGACAGGGATGAGCATTTT. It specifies CASSYADIDRDEHF.

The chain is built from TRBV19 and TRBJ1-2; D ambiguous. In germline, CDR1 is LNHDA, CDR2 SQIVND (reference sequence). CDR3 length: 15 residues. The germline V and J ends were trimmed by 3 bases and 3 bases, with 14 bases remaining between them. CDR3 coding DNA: TGTGCCAGTAGTATCGGCAGTCCACGGGACTATGGCTACACCTTC. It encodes CASSIGSPRDYGYTF.

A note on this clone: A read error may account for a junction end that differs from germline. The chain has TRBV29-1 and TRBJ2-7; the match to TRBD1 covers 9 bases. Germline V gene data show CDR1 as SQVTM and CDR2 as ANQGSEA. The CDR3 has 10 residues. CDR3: CSVGTPGQGF. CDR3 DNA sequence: TGCAGCGTGGGGACCCCGGGACAGGGATTC.

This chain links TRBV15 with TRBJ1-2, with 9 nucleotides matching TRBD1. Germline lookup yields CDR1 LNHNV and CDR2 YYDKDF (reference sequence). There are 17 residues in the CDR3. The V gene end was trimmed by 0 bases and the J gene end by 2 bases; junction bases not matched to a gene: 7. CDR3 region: CATSRDLGDRENYGYTF. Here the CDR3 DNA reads TGTGCCACCAGCAGAGACCTTGGGGACAGGGAAAACTATGGCTACACCTTC.

CDR3 in amino acids: CASGQVAGGICYEQYF. CDR3 in DNA: TGTGCTAGTGGTCAAGTAGCGGGGGGGATATGCTACGAGCAGTACTTC. The chain uses TRBV12-5 and TRBJ2-7; 11 positions match TRBD2. V trimming: 5 bases; J trimming: 3 bases; junction bases outside the gene matches: 9. The CDR3 covers 16 residues. Germline CDR1 reads LGHNT; CDR2 reads FRNRAP.

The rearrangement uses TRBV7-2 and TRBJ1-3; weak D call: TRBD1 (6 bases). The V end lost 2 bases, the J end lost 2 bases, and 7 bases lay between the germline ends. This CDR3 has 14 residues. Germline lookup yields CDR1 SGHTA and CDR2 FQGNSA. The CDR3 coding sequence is TGTGCCAGCAGCTTACCAGGGGCTGGAAACACCATATATTTT. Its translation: CASSLPGAGNTIYF.